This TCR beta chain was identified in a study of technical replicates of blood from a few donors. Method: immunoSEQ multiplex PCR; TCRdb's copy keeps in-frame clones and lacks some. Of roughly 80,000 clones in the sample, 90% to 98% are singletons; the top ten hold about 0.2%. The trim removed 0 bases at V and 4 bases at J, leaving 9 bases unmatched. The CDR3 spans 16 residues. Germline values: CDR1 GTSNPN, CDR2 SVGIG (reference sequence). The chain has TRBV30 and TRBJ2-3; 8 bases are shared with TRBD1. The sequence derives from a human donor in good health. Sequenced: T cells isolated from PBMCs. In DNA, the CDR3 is TGTGCCTGGAGTGTAAGGCAGGGGGCGATTGCAGATACGCAGTATTTT. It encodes CAWSVRQGAIADTQYF. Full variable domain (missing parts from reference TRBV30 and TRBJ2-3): SQTIHQWPATLVQPVGSPLSLECTVEGTSNPNLYWYRQAAGRGLQLLFYSVGIGQISSEVPQNLSASRPQDRQFILSSKKLLLSDSGFYLCAWSVRQGAIADTQYFGPGTRLTVL.